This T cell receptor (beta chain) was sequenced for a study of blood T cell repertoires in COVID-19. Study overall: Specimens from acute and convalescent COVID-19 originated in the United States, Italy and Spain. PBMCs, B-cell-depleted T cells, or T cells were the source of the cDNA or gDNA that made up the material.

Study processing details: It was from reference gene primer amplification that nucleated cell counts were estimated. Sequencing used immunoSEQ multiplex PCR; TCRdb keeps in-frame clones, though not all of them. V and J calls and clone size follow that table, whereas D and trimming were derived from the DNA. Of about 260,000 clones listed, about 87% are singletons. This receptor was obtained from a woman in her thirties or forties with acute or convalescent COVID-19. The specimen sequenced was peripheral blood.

The CDR3 sequence is CASSLGSGTGRWDEAFF. The CDR3, as DNA: TGCGCCAGCAGCCTCGGTTCCGGGACAGGTAGGTGGGATGAAGCTTTCTTT. This sequence joins TRBV4-1 and TRBJ1-1; 8 nucleotides line up with TRBD1. CDR1 is MGHRA and CDR2 is YSYEKL in the germline V gene. Losses at the gene ends were 4 bases for V and 7 bases for J; bases not matched to a gene: 17. The CDR3 has 17 residues.